These T cell receptor beta chains were read from a single sample in a study of blood T cell repertoires in COVID-19. The protocol was immunoSEQ multiplex PCR, while the TCRdb copy is restricted to in-frame clones and leaves out a portion. The sample includes 90,000 to 130,000 clones, about 85% of them seen just once. Sequenced input: peripheral blood. The origin of the receptors is a human donor in a cohort sampled during active COVID-19. Both conserved end residues are part of each CDR3. Each record gives: D gene, CDR3 length, clone size, V gene, J gene, CDR3 protein, CDR3 DNA. The D gene is left open where the match is weak. The size entry is marked missing in some rows and otherwise reads once, few, many or a size class.

.	15	.	TRBV9	TRBJ2-7	CASSVFESNPYEQYF	TGTGCCAGCAGCGTATTTGAGTCTAACCCCTACGAGCAGTACTTC
.	16	.	TRBV27	TRBJ1-4	CASKKPQGWKDEKLFF	TGTGCCAGCAAAAAACCCCAGGGATGGAAAGACGAAAAACTGTTTTTT
.	14	.	TRBV7-8	TRBJ1-1	CASSLPTRNTEAFF	TGTGCCAGCAGCTTACCTACCCGGAACACTGAAGCTTTCTTT
TRBD1	14	few	TRBV5-1	TRBJ2-7	CASSLDRGSYEQYF	TGCGCCAGCAGCTTGGACAGGGGCTCCTACGAGCAGTACTTC
.	16	.	TRBV3-1/TRBV3-2	TRBJ2-7	CASSQELWAIGGEQYF	TGTGCCAGCAGCCAAGAGCTATGGGCCATCGGTGGGGAGCAGTACTTC
TRBD2	15	.	TRBV7-9	TRBJ2-2	CASSLTSGDTGELFF	TGTGCCAGCAGCTTAACTAGCGGGGACACCGGGGAGCTGTTTTTT
.	14	.	TRBV9	TRBJ2-7	CASSVGGISYEQYF	TGTGCCAGCAGCGTAGGAGGGATTTCCTACGAGCAGTACTTC
.	12	.	TRBV29-1	TRBJ1-4	CSVRIFQEKLFF	TGCAGCGTCCGTATCTTCCAGGAAAAACTGTTTTTT
.	12	few	TRBV11-2	TRBJ2-3	CASSSSTDTQYF	TGTGCCAGCAGCTCGAGCACAGATACGCAGTATTTT
TRBD1	13	.	TRBV6-5	TRBJ1-5	CASNRQGNQPQHF	TGTGCCAGCAACCGACAGGGTAATCAGCCCCAGCATTTT